This T cell receptor (beta chain) was recorded in a study of metastatic and nonmetastatic thyroid tumors. Across the study: Repertoires of blood and of tissue (tumor or nodule) from malignant and benign thyroid patients were compared. Study conclusions and caveats: In both blood and tumor samples, TCR beta diversity was reported significantly higher for malignant than benign nodules.

For this clone: Its antigen is still unknown. At one boundary the junction diverges from the germline segment, which might be a read error.

Thyroid surgery was preceded by no treatment in any patient. The CDR3 runs to 15 residues. Looked up from germline, CDR1 is KGHSH and CDR2 is LQKENI. Per the original data handling: Researchers built a distant-metastasis classifier for papillary thyroid cancer that drew on CDR3 differences across clinicopathological groups. TCRdb re-called the PCR reads through MiXCR. These V and J calls are TCRdb output, not the study's own analysis. The profile shows over 15,000 clones, around 30% of them singletons. The rearrangement links TRBV18 to TRBJ2-5; 7 nucleotides agree with TRBD1. What was sequenced was tumor tissue. This receptor was obtained from a female donor with papillary thyroid cancer or a benign thyroid nodule (not recorded which). Some clones in this sample may be carry-over from other donors' samples. For the CDR3, the DNA is TGTGCCAGCTCACCAATCAAAGGGGGCGAAGAGACCCGGTACTTC. Translating gives CASSPIKGGEETRYF.